These T cell receptor beta chains were read from a single sample in a study of beta chain features in type 1 diabetes. Clones were read by immunoSEQ multiplex PCR, and TCRdb kept only the in-frame ones, dropping some. The sample has about 620,000 clones, around 15% seen once; the top ten hold 0.07% to 0.095%. Sequencing used naive CD4+ T cells from blood. The receptors were gathered from a man younger than 35 in good health. Both conserved end residues are part of each CDR3. D genes are given only for firm matches. The listing skips clone size in some rows; elsewhere it reads once, few, many or a size class.

abundance	j_gene	v_gene	len	d_gene	CDR3aa	CDR3nt
few	TRBJ2-7	TRBV5-1	14	-	CASSLAGHTYEQYF	TGCGCCAGCAGCTTGGCCGGGCACACCTACGAGCAGTACTTC
few	TRBJ2-5	TRBV21-1	16	-	CASSAPLAGTQETQYF	TGTGCCAGCAGCGCCCCACTAGCGGGGACACAAGAGACCCAGTACTTC
-	TRBJ2-7	TRBV19	14	-	CASSIGYSLDEQYF	TGTGCCAGTAGCATTGGGTACTCCCTCGACGAGCAGTACTTC
few	TRBJ2-5	TRBV6-6	15	TRBD2	CASSGQRGAQETQYF	TGTGCCAGCAGTGGCCAGCGGGGGGCCCAAGAGACCCAGTACTTC
-	TRBJ1-1	TRBV14	15	-	CASSQRLRGGTEAFF	TGTGCCAGCAGCCAGCGACTTCGCGGGGGTACTGAAGCTTTCTTT
few	TRBJ2-5	TRBV5-1	15	-	CASSSAAQMQETQYF	TGCGCCAGCAGTTCGGCCGCACAGATGCAAGAGACCCAGTACTTC
-	TRBJ2-3	TRBV29-1	13	-	CSVTRGITDTQYF	TGCAGCGTGACCAGAGGGATCACAGATACGCAGTATTTT
few	TRBJ2-3	TRBV11-2	16	TRBD2	CASSLQGGRATDTQYF	TGTGCCAGCAGCTTACAGGGCGGGAGGGCGACAGATACGCAGTATTTT
once	TRBJ2-3	TRBV20-1	11	-	CSATRTDTQYF	TGCAGTGCAACCCGCACAGATACGCAGTATTTT
few	TRBJ2-7	TRBV7-9	13	-	CASSLGRDYEQYF	TGTGCCAGCAGCTTGGGCAGGGACTACGAGCAGTACTTC
-	TRBJ2-1	TRBV27	17	-	CASSLTPRGSSYNEQFF	TGTGCCAGCAGTTTAACCCCCCGGGGGAGCTCCTACAATGAGCAGTTCTTC
-	TRBJ2-7	TRBV18	15	TRBD2	CASSPPSSGSYEQYF	TGTGCCAGCTCACCACCGTCTAGCGGGAGTTACGAGCAGTACTTC
few	TRBJ2-7	TRBV18	13	-	CASSSRDGYEQYF	TGTGCCAGCTCCTCCCGGGACGGCTACGAGCAGTACTTC
-	TRBJ2-1	TRBV30	14	TRBD1	CAWSVGTGEDEQFF	TGTGCCTGGAGTGTCGGGACAGGGGAAGATGAGCAGTTCTTC
few	TRBJ1-1	TRBV19	12	-	CASTISPSEAFF	TGTGCCAGTACCATCTCGCCCTCTGAAGCTTTCTTT
-	TRBJ2-2	TRBV28	11	-	CASSIPGELFF	TGTGCCAGCAGCATTCCCGGGGAGCTGTTTTTT
few	TRBJ2-7	TRBV7-8	15	-	CASSASRRLGYEQYF	TGTGCCAGCAGCGCCTCACGCCGCCTGGGGTACGAGCAGTACTTC
-	TRBJ2-1	TRBV20-1	10	-	CSAIVAGQFF	TGCAGTGCTATAGTGGCAGGTCAGTTCTTC
-	TRBJ2-3	TRBV29-1	15	-	CSVGGGRYSTDTQYF	TGCAGCGTTGGGGGGGGCCGATATAGCACAGATACGCAGTATTTT
-	TRBJ2-3	TRBV5-4	15	TRBD2	CASSPTSGGADTQYF	TGTGCCAGCAGCCCCACTAGCGGGGGAGCAGATACGCAGTATTTT
few	TRBJ1-6	TRBV7-9	17	-	CASSVLQGSLINSPLHF	TGTGCCAGCAGCGTGTTACAGGGTTCCCTCATTAATTCACCCCTCCACTTT
-	TRBJ1-1	TRBV4-3	16	-	CASSQRPEGSSTEAFF	TGCGCCAGCAGCCAGAGACCCGAGGGGAGTAGCACTGAAGCTTTCTTT
few	TRBJ1-1	TRBV7-3	13	-	CASSSTWTTEAFF	TGTGCCAGCAGCTCTACTTGGACCACTGAAGCTTTCTTT
few	TRBJ2-5	TRBV25-1	16	TRBD2	CASSEYRRGVVETQYF	TGTGCCAGCAGTGAATATCGGCGGGGGGTAGTCGAGACCCAGTACTTC
-	TRBJ2-4	TRBV28	16	-	CASSLYWRVRGNIQYF	TGTGCCAGCAGTTTATATTGGAGGGTGCGGGGAAACATTCAGTACTTC
-	TRBJ2-4	TRBV11-2	18	-	CASSLHPTMGVAKNIQYF	TGTGCCAGCAGCTTACACCCAACGATGGGGGTTGCCAAAAACATTCAGTACTTC
-	TRBJ1-2	TRBV7-8	16	-	CASSLVARSQGRGYTF	TGTGCCAGCAGCTTAGTAGCCCGATCTCAAGGTCGGGGCTACACCTTC
-	TRBJ2-5	TRBV27	16	-	CASSLSNGWGLKTQYF	TGTGCCAGCAGTTTATCGAATGGTTGGGGCCTGAAGACCCAGTACTTC
few	TRBJ2-2	TRBV5-1	13	-	CASSSTRTGELFF	TGCGCCAGCAGCTCGACTAGGACCGGGGAGCTGTTTTTT
-	TRBJ2-1	TRBV6-5	11	-	CAGRGYNEQFF	TGTGCCGGCAGGGGATACAATGAGCAGTTCTTC
-	TRBJ2-5	TRBV30	14	-	CAWIGGAIQETQYF	TGTGCCTGGATAGGGGGGGCGATCCAAGAGACCCAGTACTTC
few	TRBJ2-7	TRBV11-1	15	-	CASSLTRASSYEQYF	TGTGCCAGCAGCTTGACCAGGGCGAGTTCCTACGAGCAGTACTTC